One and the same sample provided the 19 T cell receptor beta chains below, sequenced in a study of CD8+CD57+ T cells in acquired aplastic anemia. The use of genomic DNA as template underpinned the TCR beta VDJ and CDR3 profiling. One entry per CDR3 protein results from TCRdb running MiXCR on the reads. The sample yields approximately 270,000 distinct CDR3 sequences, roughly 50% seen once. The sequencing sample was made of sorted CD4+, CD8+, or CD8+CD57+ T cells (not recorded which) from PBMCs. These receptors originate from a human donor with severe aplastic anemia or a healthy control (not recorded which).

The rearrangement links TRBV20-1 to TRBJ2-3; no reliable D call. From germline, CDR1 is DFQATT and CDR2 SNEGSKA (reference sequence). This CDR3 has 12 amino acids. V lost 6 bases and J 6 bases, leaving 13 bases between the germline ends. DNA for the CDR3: TGCAGTGCCCTTCCCACGGTTGATACGCAGTATTTT. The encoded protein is CSALPTVDTQYF.

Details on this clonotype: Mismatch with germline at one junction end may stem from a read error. The CDR3 spells CASSPTGGPNTEAFF. CDR3 nucleotides: TGTGCCAGCAGCCCGACAGGGGGCCCGAACACTGAAGCTTTCTTC. V usage is TRBV7-3 and J usage is TRBJ1-1, with TRBD1 matching 10 bases. This CDR3 contains 15 residues. Germline lookup yields CDR1 SGHTA and CDR2 FQGTGA.

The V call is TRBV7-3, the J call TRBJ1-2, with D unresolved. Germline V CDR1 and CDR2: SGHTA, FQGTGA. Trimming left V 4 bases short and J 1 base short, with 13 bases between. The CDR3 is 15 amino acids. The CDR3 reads CASSSWGTLNYGYTF. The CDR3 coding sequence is TGTGCCAGCAGCTCGTGGGGTACCCTTAACTATGGCTACACCTTC.

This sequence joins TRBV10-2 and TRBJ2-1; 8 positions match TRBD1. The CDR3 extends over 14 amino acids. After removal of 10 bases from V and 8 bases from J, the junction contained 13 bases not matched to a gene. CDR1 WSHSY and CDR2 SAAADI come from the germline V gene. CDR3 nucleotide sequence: TGCGCCATCCGTCGGACAGGGACCTTAGATGAGCAGTTCTTC. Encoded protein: CAIRRTGTLDEQFF.

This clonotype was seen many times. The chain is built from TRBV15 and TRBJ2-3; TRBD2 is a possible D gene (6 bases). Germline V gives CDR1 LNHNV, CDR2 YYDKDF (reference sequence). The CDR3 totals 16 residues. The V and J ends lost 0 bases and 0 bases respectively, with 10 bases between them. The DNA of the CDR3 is TGTGCCACCAGCAGAGATAGGCTAGCGAGCACAGATACGCAGTATTTT. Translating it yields CATSRDRLASTDTQYF.

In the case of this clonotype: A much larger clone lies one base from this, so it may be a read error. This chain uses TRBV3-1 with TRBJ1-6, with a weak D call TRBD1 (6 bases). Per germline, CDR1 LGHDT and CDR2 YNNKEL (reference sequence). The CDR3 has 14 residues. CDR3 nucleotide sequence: TGTGCCAGCAGCCATGGAGGGGGGGTCTCACCCCTCAACTTT. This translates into CASSHGGGVSPLNF.

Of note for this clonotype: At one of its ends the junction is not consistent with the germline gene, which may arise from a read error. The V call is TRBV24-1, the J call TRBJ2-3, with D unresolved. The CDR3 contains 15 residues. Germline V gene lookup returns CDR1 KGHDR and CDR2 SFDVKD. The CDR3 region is CATGDLVQPPNTQYF. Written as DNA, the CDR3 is TGTGCCACCGGTGACTTGGTACAACCCCCGAATACGCAGTATTTT.

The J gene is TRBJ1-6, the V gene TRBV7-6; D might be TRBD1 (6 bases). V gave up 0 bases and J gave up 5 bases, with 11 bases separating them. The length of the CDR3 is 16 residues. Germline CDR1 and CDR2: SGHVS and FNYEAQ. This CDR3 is CASSLAGGANNSPLHF. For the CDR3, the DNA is TGTGCCAGCAGCTTAGCGGGGGGCGCGAATAATTCACCCCTCCACTTT. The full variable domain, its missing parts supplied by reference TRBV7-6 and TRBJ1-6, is GAGVSQSPRYKVTKRGQDVALRCDPISGHVSLYWYRQALGQGPEFLTYFNYEAQQDKSGLPNDRFSAERPEGSISTLTIQRTEQRDSAMYRCASSLAGGANNSPLHFGNGTRLTVT.

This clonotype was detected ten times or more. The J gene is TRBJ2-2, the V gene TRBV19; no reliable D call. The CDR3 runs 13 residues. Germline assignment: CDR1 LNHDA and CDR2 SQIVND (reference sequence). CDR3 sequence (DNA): TGTGCTACAGTAGTATTTAACACCGGGGAGCTGTTTTTT. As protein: CATVVFNTGELFF.

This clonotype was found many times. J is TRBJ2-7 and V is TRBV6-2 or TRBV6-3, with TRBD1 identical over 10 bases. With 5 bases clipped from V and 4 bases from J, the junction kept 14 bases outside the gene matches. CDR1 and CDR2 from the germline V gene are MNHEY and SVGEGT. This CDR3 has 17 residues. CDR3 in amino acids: CASSPWQMTGGLYEQYF. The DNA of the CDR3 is TGTGCCAGCAGTCCGTGGCAGATGACAGGGGGCCTTTACGAGCAGTACTTC.

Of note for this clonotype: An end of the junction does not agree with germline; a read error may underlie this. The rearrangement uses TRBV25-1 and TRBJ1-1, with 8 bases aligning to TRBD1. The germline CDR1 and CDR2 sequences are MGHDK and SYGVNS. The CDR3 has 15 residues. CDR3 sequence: CASSATGALGTEAFF. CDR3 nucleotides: TGCGCCAGCAGTGCGACAGGGGCATTGGGCACTGAAGCTTTCTTT. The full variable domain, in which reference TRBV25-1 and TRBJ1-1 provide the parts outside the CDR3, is EADIYQTPRYLVIGTGKKITLECSQTMGHDKMYWYQQDPGMELHLIHYSYGVNSTEKGDLSSESTVSRIRTEHFPLTLESARPSHTSQYLCASSATGALGTEAFFGQGTRLTVV.

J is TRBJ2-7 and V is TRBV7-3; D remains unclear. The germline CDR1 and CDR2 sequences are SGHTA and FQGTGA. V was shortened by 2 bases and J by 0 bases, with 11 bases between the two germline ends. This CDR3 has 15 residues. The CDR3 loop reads CASSLGSPSSYEQYF. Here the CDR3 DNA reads TGTGCCAGCAGCTTAGGCAGTCCGAGCTCCTACGAGCAGTACTTC.

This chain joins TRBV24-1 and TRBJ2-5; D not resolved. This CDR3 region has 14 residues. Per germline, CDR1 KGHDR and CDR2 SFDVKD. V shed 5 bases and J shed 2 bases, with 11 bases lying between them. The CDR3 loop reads CATSARQAQETQYF. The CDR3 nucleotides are TGTGCCACCAGTGCTCGGCAGGCGCAAGAGACCCAGTACTTC.

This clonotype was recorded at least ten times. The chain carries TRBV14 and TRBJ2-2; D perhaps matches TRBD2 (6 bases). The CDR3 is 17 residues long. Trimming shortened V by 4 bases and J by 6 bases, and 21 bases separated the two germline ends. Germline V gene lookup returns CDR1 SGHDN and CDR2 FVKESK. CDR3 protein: CASSPRRGRGSAGELFF. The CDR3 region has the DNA TGTGCCAGCAGCCCGAGACGAGGGCGGGGATCAGCCGGGGAGCTGTTTTTT.

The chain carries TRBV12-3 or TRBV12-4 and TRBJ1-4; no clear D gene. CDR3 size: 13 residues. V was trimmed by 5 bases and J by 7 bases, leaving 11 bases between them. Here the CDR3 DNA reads TGTGCCAGCAGTCTGAGAGAGCGTGAAAAACTGTTTTTT. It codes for CASSLREREKLFF.

The CDR3 coding sequence is TGTGCCAGCAGTTACTCGGGGACGGCGAACACTGAAGCTTTCTTT. Translating gives CASSYSGTANTEAFF. This chain connects TRBV6-5 to TRBJ1-1, with D tentatively TRBD1 (5 bases). The CDR3 length is 15 residues. Trimming left V 0 bases short and J 1 base short, with 9 bases between. Germline lookup yields CDR1 MNHEY and CDR2 SVGAGI.

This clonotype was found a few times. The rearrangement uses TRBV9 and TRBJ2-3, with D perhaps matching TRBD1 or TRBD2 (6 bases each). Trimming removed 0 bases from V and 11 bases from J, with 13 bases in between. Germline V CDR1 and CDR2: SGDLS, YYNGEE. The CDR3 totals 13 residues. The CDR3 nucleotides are TGTGCCAGCAGCGTAGCGGGGGCGTTGGAGCAGTATTTT. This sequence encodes CASSVAGALEQYF.

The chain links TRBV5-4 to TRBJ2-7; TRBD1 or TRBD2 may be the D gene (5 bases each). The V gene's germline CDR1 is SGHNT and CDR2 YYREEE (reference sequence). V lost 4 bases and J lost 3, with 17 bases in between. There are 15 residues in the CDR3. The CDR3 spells CASSLGTVNLYEQYF. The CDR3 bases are TGTGCCAGCAGCCTTGGGACGGTCAATCTCTACGAGCAGTACTTC.

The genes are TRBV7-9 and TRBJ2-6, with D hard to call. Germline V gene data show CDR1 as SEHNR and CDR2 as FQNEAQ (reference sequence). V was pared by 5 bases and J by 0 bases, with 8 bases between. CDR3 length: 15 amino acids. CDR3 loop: CASSRLSSGANVLTF. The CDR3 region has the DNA TGTGCCAGCAGCCGCCTTTCCTCTGGGGCCAACGTCCTGACTTTC.